This T cell receptor beta chain was retrieved from a study of OX40 agonist ivuxolimab in advanced cancers. On the study more broadly: A mean age of around 63 years, range about 20 to 90, was recorded, and roughly 83% were male. Partial responses were achieved by three patients, of whom one had hepatocellular carcinoma and two had cutaneous melanoma. Study findings and constraints: In the 0.1-3.0 mg/kg groups, partial responders showed among the lowest expansion.

Any history of autoimmune disease or systemic immunosuppression disqualified patients. Germline CDR1 is LNHDA and CDR2 is SQIVND (reference sequence). J was trimmed by 4 bases and V by 4 bases; bases with no gene match: 7. This CDR3 has 16 amino acids. Assay used: immunoSEQ multiplex PCR; TCRdb lists only in-frame clones, some missing. The table records some 45,000 clones, roughly 86% of them present only once. In regard to this clone: Its antigen is not known.

The chain is built from TRBV19 and TRBJ2-5, with TRBD1 matching 12 bases. This clonotype was obtained from an adult with an advanced solid tumor such as melanoma, head and neck, liver or kidney cancer. Source: CD4+ or CD8+ T cells sorted from blood, taken in a trial of the OX40 agonist ivuxolimab. This CDR3 is CASSTGTGGVGETQYF. Written as DNA, the CDR3 is TGTGCCAGTAGTACGGGGACAGGGGGCGTGGGAGAGACCCAGTACTTC.